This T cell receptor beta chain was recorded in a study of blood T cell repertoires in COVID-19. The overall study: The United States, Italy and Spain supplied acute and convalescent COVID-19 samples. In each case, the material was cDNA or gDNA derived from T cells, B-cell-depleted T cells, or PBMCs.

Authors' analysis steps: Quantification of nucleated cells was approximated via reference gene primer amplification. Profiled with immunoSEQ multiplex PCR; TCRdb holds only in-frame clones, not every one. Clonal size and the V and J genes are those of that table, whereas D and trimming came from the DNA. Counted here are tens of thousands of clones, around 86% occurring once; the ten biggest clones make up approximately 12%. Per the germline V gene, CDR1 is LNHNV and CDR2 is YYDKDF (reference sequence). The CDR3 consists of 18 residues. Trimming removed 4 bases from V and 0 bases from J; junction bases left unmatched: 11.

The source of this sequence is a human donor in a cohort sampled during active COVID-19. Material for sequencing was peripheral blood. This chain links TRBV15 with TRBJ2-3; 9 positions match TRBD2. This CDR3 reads CATSKTATSGPSTDTQYF. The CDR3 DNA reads TGTGCCACCAGCAAGACGGCGACTAGCGGACCTAGCACAGATACGCAGTATTTT.